Following are 25 T cell receptor beta chains from one sample sequenced in a study of CD8 T cells in ankylosing spondylitis. MiXCR, run by TCRdb on the 5' RACE reads, gives a single entry per CDR3 protein. The sample lists a few hundred thousand distinct CDR3 sequences, about 10% occurring once. Sequenced sample: blood, either unsorted or a sorted T cell fraction (not recorded which). The receptors come from a male donor with ankylosing spondylitis or in good health (not recorded which).

This clonotype was seen ten or more times. This chain joins TRBV3-1 and TRBJ2-2, with 8 bases lining up with TRBD2. Losses at the gene ends were 4 bases for V and 3 bases for J; bases not matched to a gene: 13. This CDR3 contains 18 residues. Germline V gene data show CDR1 as LGHDT and CDR2 as YNNKEL (reference sequence). This CDR3 reads CASSPYVLADSHTGELFF. Written as DNA, the CDR3 is TGTGCCAGCAGCCCGTACGTACTAGCGGACTCCCACACCGGGGAGCTGTTTTTT.

The V gene is TRBV7-8, the J gene TRBJ2-5, with D perhaps TRBD1 (5 bases). There are 13 residues in the CDR3. V lost 0 bases, J lost 4 bases, and 6 bases lay in between. The germline gives CDR1 SGHVS, CDR2 FQNEAQ. CDR3 bases: TGTGCCAGCAGCTTAGCTCAGGGAGAGACCCAGTACTTC. Protein product: CASSLAQGETQYF.

This clonotype was recorded many times. The chain links TRBV5-1 to TRBJ1-1, with a weak D call TRBD1 (5 bases). CDR3 size: 13 residues. CDR1 is SGHRS and CDR2 is YFSETQ in the germline V gene. Trimming took off 0 bases at V and 7 bases at J, with 10 bases between the two ends. The CDR3 here is CASSLERRGEAFF. The CDR3 coding sequence is TGCGCCAGCAGCTTGGAGAGGAGGGGTGAAGCTTTCTTT.

Many counts were recorded for this clonotype. The chain employs TRBV5-1 and TRBJ2-5, with 7 bases matching TRBD1. CDR1 is SGHRS and CDR2 is YFSETQ in the germline V gene. Trimming at V came to 4 bases and at J to 4 bases, leaving 7 bases not matched to a gene. CDR3 length: 14 residues. CDR3 sequence reads: CASSPQGLGETQYF. As DNA, the CDR3 is TGCGCCAGCAGCCCACAGGGGTTGGGAGAGACCCAGTACTTC.

About this clonotype: A much larger clone is a single base away; this may be a read error. The V call is TRBV12-3 or TRBV12-4, the J call TRBJ2-2, with TRBD1 matching 8 bases. With V trimmed by 2 bases and J by 9 bases, 14 bases remained unmatched. The CDR3 runs to 17 residues. CDR3 in amino acids: CASSLMLQGGTQWELFF. DNA of the CDR3: TGTGCCAGCAGTTTAATGTTACAGGGGGGTACGCAATGGGAGCTGTTTTTT.

As concerns this clonotype: Possible read error: a much larger clone is one base away. CDR3 in amino acids: CSARGGRTDTQHF. CDR3 in DNA: TGCAGTGCTAGGGGGGGTCGGACAGATACGCAGCATTTT. This chain joins TRBV20-1 and TRBJ2-3; tentative D call: TRBD1 (6 bases). The better agreement between TRBJ1-5 and the DNA end casts doubt on the J call. The germline V gene has CDR1 DFQATT and CDR2 SNEGSKA (reference sequence). This CDR3 has 13 residues.

This clonotype was counted only a few times. V and J are TRBV20-1 and TRBJ2-3; no clear D. V was shortened by 1 base and J by 0 bases, with 8 bases between the two germline ends. CDR1 and CDR2 from the germline V gene are DFQATT and SNEGSKA (reference sequence). The length of the CDR3 is 14 residues. The CDR3 spells CSARGEISTDTQYF. The CDR3 DNA sequence: TGCAGTGCTAGAGGGGAAATTAGCACAGATACGCAGTATTTT.

This clonotype was counted ten times or more. The chain recombines TRBV20-1 with TRBJ2-3; D gene uncertain. CDR1 is DFQATT, CDR2 SNEGSKA, per germline (reference sequence). Trimming stripped 5 bases from V and 5 bases from J, with 11 bases between. The CDR3 sequence is 12 residues long. CDR3 DNA sequence: TGCAGTGCTGATACTCGGGTAGATACGCAGTATTTT. This translates into CSADTRVDTQYF.

There are a few counts of this clonotype. This rearrangement joins TRBV2 to TRBJ2-7, with D possibly TRBD1 on 6 matching bases. The CDR3 is 16 amino acids. Trimming took off 6 bases at V and 0 bases at J, with 18 bases between the two ends. Germline V lookup: CDR1 SNHLY, CDR2 FYNNEI. CDR3 in amino acids: CASRDRTEAHSYEQYF. The CDR3 DNA reads TGTGCCAGCAGGGATAGGACAGAGGCCCACTCCTACGAGCAGTACTTC.

In its sample, this clonotype was seen a few times. Germline and junction disagree at one end, which may indicate a read error. The rearrangement uses TRBV5-1 and TRBJ2-3, with 7 bases aligning to TRBD1. In germline, CDR1 is SGHRS, CDR2 YFSETQ. The CDR3 sequence is 13 residues long. The CDR3 nucleotides read TGCGTCAGCAGCTGGGGGACAGACAATACGCAGTATTTT. Residues: CVSSWGTDNTQYF.

This clonotype was observed a handful of times. The V call is TRBV29-1, the J call TRBJ2-5; 7 bases are a match to TRBD1. The CDR3 spans 15 residues. Looked up from germline, CDR1 is SQVTM and CDR2 is ANQGSEA. J lost 4 bases, V lost 6 bases, and 14 bases had no gene match. The chain's CDR3 is CSVALTGVEGETQYF. The CDR3 nucleotides are TGCAGCGTCGCTCTTACAGGGGTTGAAGGAGAGACCCAGTACTTC.

This clonotype was found many times. The chain uses TRBV7-2 and TRBJ2-3; 9 nucleotides align to TRBD2. V was pared by 3 bases and J by 6 bases, with 7 bases of the junction left unmatched. Germline loops: CDR1 SGHTA, CDR2 FQGNSA. This CDR3 spans 15 amino acids. In DNA form, the CDR3 reads TGTGCCAGCAGCTTTGTAGCGGGAGATTTGGATACGCAGTATTTT. This codes for CASSFVAGDLDTQYF.

This clonotype was counted ten times or more. The V gene is TRBV20-1, the J gene TRBJ2-5; TRBD2 aligns across 9 bases. Germline CDR1 DFQATT, CDR2 SNEGSKA (reference sequence). CDR3 length: 14 residues. The CDR3 nucleotides are TGCAGCCTTCTCGCGGGAGGGTGGGAAGAGACCCAGTACTTC. Protein sequence: CSLLAGGWEETQYF.

This clonotype was detected many times. The chain is built from TRBV20-1 and TRBJ2-3; no clear D gene. This CDR3 has 12 amino acids. Trimming left V 5 bases short and J 1 base short, with 7 bases between. Germline lookup yields CDR1 DFQATT and CDR2 SNEGSKA (reference sequence). In DNA, the CDR3 is TGCAGTGCTGATCCACGCACAGATACGCAGTATTTT. Amino acids: CSADPRTDTQYF.

At least ten counts were recorded for this clonotype. V is TRBV5-1 and J is TRBJ2-7, with unresolved D. Looked up from germline, CDR1 is SGHRS and CDR2 is YFSETQ. Trimming pared 0 bases from V and 7 bases from J, leaving 17 bases between. CDR3 size: 15 residues. Here the CDR3 reads CASSLGGLPREEQYF. The CDR3 coding sequence is TGCGCCAGCAGCTTGGGTGGCCTTCCCCGTGAGGAGCAGTACTTC.

This clonotype has a count of ten or more. V usage is TRBV12-3 or TRBV12-4 and J usage is TRBJ1-2; D ambiguous. This CDR3 contains 13 residues. V dropped 6 bases and J dropped 8 bases, with 16 bases sitting between them. CDR3 DNA: TGTGCCAGCAGGCGAACCTTTCTAGGAGGCTACACCTTC. Its protein product is CASRRTFLGGYTF.

This clonotype showed up many times. V and J are TRBV7-9 and TRBJ2-3; the D gene could be TRBD1 or TRBD2 (5 bases each). The length of the CDR3 is 14 residues. Deletions cut 5 bases from V and 4 bases from J, with 13 bases between. CDR1 and CDR2 (germline): SEHNR, FQNEAQ (reference sequence). CDR3 protein: CASSRRDGADTQYF. The CDR3 nucleotides read TGTGCCAGCAGCCGTAGGGACGGCGCAGATACGCAGTATTTT.

Many counts were recorded for this clonotype. V gene TRBV5-6 combines with J gene TRBJ1-1; 9 bases match TRBD1. V lost 1 base and J lost 3; bases outside the gene matches: 10. The CDR3 sequence is 17 residues long. Germline CDR1 and CDR2: SGHDT and YYEEEE. CDR3 amino acids: CASSLIPDRGKYTEAFF. The CDR3 DNA follows: TGTGCCAGCAGCTTGATACCGGACAGGGGAAAATACACTGAAGCTTTCTTT.

V gene TRBV9 combines with J gene TRBJ1-5; no firm D call. Germline-derived CDR1 and CDR2 are SGDLS and YYNGEE. This CDR3 is 12 amino acids long. Trimming cost V 4 bases and J 9 bases, with 11 bases left between them. The CDR3 here is CASSPNGGPQHF. As DNA, the CDR3 is TGTGCCAGCAGCCCCAACGGTGGGCCCCAGCATTTT.

CDR3 amino acids: CASSTGDSYEQYF. DNA for the CDR3: TGTGCCAGCAGTACGGGGGACTCCTACGAGCAGTACTTC. V usage is TRBV7-2 and J usage is TRBJ2-7; D is perhaps TRBD2 (6 bases). The CDR3 covers 13 residues. V lost 6 bases to trimming and J lost 0 bases, with 9 bases between them. Germline CDR1 is SGHTA and CDR2 is FQGNSA.

This clonotype was detected ten times or more. V usage is TRBV6-4 and J usage is TRBJ2-3, with 11 positions matching TRBD2. The germline gives CDR1 MRHNA, CDR2 SNTAGT. V lost 4 bases, J lost 2 bases, and 5 bases stayed unmatched. This CDR3 is 16 amino acids long. CDR3 in DNA: TGTGCCAGCAGTGCCGGGACTAGCGGCCCCACAGATACGCAGTATTTT. Protein: CASSAGTSGPTDTQYF.

At least ten counts were recorded for this clonotype. The V call is TRBV10-3, the J call TRBJ1-1; D might be TRBD1 (5 bases). CDR1 is ENHRY and CDR2 is SYGVKD in the germline V gene. V was cut by 10 bases and J by 10 bases, with 16 bases left in between. CDR3 length equals 11 residues. The chain's CDR3 is CATGSGIGAFF. The CDR3, as DNA: TGTGCCACCGGGTCAGGGATTGGAGCTTTCTTT.

This clonotype was found many times. The chain has TRBV12-3 or TRBV12-4 and TRBJ2-2; 9 bases line up with TRBD2. V shed 3 bases, J shed 5 bases, and the junction held 7 bases outside the gene matches. The CDR3 is 16 residues long. The CDR3 DNA follows: TGTGCCAGCAGTTTGTTAGCGGGAGTGTCTACCGGGGAGCTGTTTTTT. Its protein product is CASSLLAGVSTGELFF.

This clonotype was counted at least ten times. V and J are TRBV5-1 and TRBJ2-3; D may be TRBD1 or TRBD2 (5 bases each). This CDR3 region has 17 residues. Germline V gene data show CDR1 as SGHRS and CDR2 as YFSETQ. V was clipped by 2 bases and J by 2 bases, with 18 bases between them. CDR3 sequence: CASSFWGRDESTDTQYF. DNA for the CDR3: TGCGCCAGCAGCTTTTGGGGAAGGGACGAATCCACAGATACGCAGTATTTT.

This clonotype has at least ten counts. The genes are TRBV27 and TRBJ2-1; 8 nucleotides align to TRBD2. The CDR3 consists of 15 residues. The germline V gene encodes CDR1 MNHEY and CDR2 SMNVEV (reference sequence). Trimming took 3 bases from V and 5 from J; bases not matched to a gene: 6. CDR3 in DNA: TGTGCCAGCAGTTTTAGGGGACTAGAAGACAATGAGCAGTTCTTC. Its translation is CASSFRGLEDNEQFF.